These 3 T cell receptor beta chains originate from one sample sequenced in a study of OX40 agonist ivuxolimab in advanced cancers. The repertoire was sequenced with immunoSEQ multiplex PCR; TCRdb's copy has only in-frame clones and lacks some. The sample holds approximately 75,000 clones, more than 75% seen once. The sequencing used CD4+ or CD8+ T cells sorted from blood, collected in a trial of the OX40 agonist ivuxolimab. Source of these receptors: an adult with an advanced solid tumor such as melanoma, head and neck, liver or kidney cancer.

V and J are TRBV7-9 and TRBJ2-2, with D perhaps TRBD2 (5 bases). The CDR3 covers 15 residues. CDR1 is SEHNR, CDR2 FQNEAQ, per germline (reference sequence). V lost 1 base, J lost 7 bases, and 13 bases lay in between. The DNA of the CDR3 is TGTGCCAGCAGCTTAGGGACTGGCTGGGGCGGGGAGCTGTTTTTT. Translated: CASSLGTGWGGELFF.

The chain is built from TRBV7-9 and TRBJ2-5; D assignment may be TRBD1 or TRBD2 (5 bases each). CDR1 and CDR2 from the germline V gene are SEHNR and FQNEAQ (reference sequence). The CDR3 is made up of 14 amino acids. The V gene lost 4 bases and the J gene lost 5 bases, with 14 bases spanning the gap. This chain's CDR3 is CASSSGTSGETQYF. The CDR3 nucleotides are TGTGCCAGCAGCTCCGGGACCAGTGGGGAGACCCAGTACTTC.

The chain links TRBV6-1 to TRBJ2-1; unclear D gene. The germline gives CDR1 MNHNS, CDR2 SASEGT. There are 16 residues in the CDR3. V lost 3 bases and J lost 3, with 15 bases in between. CDR3 loop: CASSDIEPPYYNEQFF. The CDR3 DNA reads as TGTGCCAGCAGTGATATCGAGCCACCCTACTACAATGAGCAGTTCTTC.